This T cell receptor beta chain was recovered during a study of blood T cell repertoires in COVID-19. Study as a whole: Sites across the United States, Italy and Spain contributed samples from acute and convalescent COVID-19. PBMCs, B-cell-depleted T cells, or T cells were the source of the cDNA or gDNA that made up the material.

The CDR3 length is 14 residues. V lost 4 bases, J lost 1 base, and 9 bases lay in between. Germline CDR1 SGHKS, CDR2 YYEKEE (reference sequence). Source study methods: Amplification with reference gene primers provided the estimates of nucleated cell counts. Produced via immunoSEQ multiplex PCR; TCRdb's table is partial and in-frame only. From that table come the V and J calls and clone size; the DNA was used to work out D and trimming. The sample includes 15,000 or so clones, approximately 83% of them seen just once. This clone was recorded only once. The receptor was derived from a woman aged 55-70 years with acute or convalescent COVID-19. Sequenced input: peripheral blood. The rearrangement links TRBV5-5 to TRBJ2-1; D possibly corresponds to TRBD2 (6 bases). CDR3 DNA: TGTGCCAGCAGCCCGGAGGGGTCCTACAATGAGCAGTTCTTC. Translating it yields CASSPEGSYNEQFF.